A selection of T cell receptor beta chains follows, all from one sample in a study of cytomegalovirus exposure and HLA in healthy donors. The assay was immunoSEQ multiplex PCR, and TCRdb's table has in-frame clones only and misses some. The data show roughly 120,000 clones, roughly 71% seen once. Sequenced: PBMCs. Every receptor here comes from a woman in her thirties or forties in good health and CMV-seropositive. Each CDR3 is given with its conserved first and last residue. Fields, in order: V gene, clone size, J gene, D gene, CDR3 DNA, CDR3 protein. D genes are given only for firm matches. Part of the rows lack a size; the others show once, few, many or a class for expanded clones.

v_call: TRBV6-6
clone_size: few
j_call: TRBJ2-7
d_call: -
cdr3_nt: TGTGCCACCAGCTACGACACATCCTACGAGCAGTACTTC
cdr3_aa: CATSYDTSYEQYF

v_call: TRBV11-2
clone_size: -
j_call: TRBJ2-3
d_call: -
cdr3_nt: TGTGCCAGCAGCTTCAGGGGCTACACAGATACGCAGTATTTT
cdr3_aa: CASSFRGYTDTQYF

v_call: TRBV7-6
clone_size: -
j_call: TRBJ1-1
d_call: -
cdr3_nt: TGTGCCAGCAGCTTAGCCGGGGACACTGAAGCTTTCTTT
cdr3_aa: CASSLAGDTEAFF

v_call: TRBV7-2
clone_size: -
j_call: TRBJ2-7
d_call: TRBD1
cdr3_nt: TGTGCCAGCAGCTTAGAACAGGGGCTCGAGCAGTACTTC
cdr3_aa: CASSLEQGLEQYF

v_call: TRBV5-1
clone_size: once
j_call: TRBJ2-7
d_call: -
cdr3_nt: TGCGCCAGCAGCTTGTCAGGTTATGCCTACGAGCAGTACTTC
cdr3_aa: CASSLSGYAYEQYF

v_call: TRBV4-3
clone_size: few
j_call: TRBJ2-3
d_call: -
cdr3_nt: TGCGCCAGCAGCCAGCGAAAAACGGGGGACTGGTCAGGAGATACGCAGTATTTT
cdr3_aa: CASSQRKTGDWSGDTQYF

v_call: TRBV29-1
clone_size: -
j_call: TRBJ1-1
d_call: -
cdr3_nt: TGCAGCGTTGCGACCGGTGCGGAAACTGAAGCTTTCTTT
cdr3_aa: CSVATGAETEAFF

v_call: TRBV27
clone_size: once
j_call: TRBJ1-1
d_call: -
cdr3_nt: TGTGCCAGCAGTTTCCGTAGCCACACTGAAGCTTTCTTT
cdr3_aa: CASSFRSHTEAFF

v_call: TRBV13
clone_size: -
j_call: TRBJ2-1
d_call: -
cdr3_nt: TGTGCCAGCAGCTTAGCGGGGGGCGATGAGCAGTTCTTC
cdr3_aa: CASSLAGGDEQFF

v_call: TRBV6-5
clone_size: -
j_call: TRBJ1-2
d_call: -
cdr3_nt: TGTGCCAGCAGGCCCCCAGGACAGAACTATGGCTACACCTTC
cdr3_aa: CASRPPGQNYGYTF

v_call: TRBV14
clone_size: -
j_call: TRBJ2-3
d_call: -
cdr3_nt: TGTGCCAGCAGCCCAAGCGCAGATACGCAGTATTTT
cdr3_aa: CASSPSADTQYF

v_call: TRBV4-1
clone_size: -
j_call: TRBJ1-2
d_call: -
cdr3_nt: TGCGCCAGCAGCCAAGTCTCCTCCGAGGGCTACACCTTC
cdr3_aa: CASSQVSSEGYTF

v_call: TRBV19
clone_size: -
j_call: TRBJ1-1
d_call: -
cdr3_nt: TGTGCCAGTAGTTATACAGAGTACACTGAAGCTTTCTTT
cdr3_aa: CASSYTEYTEAFF

v_call: TRBV11-2
clone_size: -
j_call: TRBJ1-5
d_call: TRBD1
cdr3_nt: TGTGCCAGCAGCCAGACTACAGGGGGGCCCAATCAGCCCCAGCATTTT
cdr3_aa: CASSQTTGGPNQPQHF

v_call: TRBV25-1
clone_size: -
j_call: TRBJ2-2
d_call: -
cdr3_nt: TGTGCCGGAGGGAACACCGGGGAGCTGTTTTTT
cdr3_aa: CAGGNTGELFF

v_call: TRBV21-1
clone_size: -
j_call: TRBJ2-7
d_call: -
cdr3_nt: TGTGCCAGCAGCAATAAACCGGGACAGGGGACGTACGAGCAGTACTTC
cdr3_aa: CASSNKPGQGTYEQYF

v_call: TRBV7-9
clone_size: -
j_call: TRBJ2-2
d_call: -
cdr3_nt: TGTGCCAGCAGCTTAGTCTCGAACACCGGGGAGCTGTTTTTT
cdr3_aa: CASSLVSNTGELFF

v_call: TRBV18
clone_size: -
j_call: TRBJ2-7
d_call: TRBD2
cdr3_nt: TGTGCCAGCTCACCAAGACAAAGCGGGAGTCCCCACGAGCAGTACTTC
cdr3_aa: CASSPRQSGSPHEQYF

v_call: TRBV6-4
clone_size: -
j_call: TRBJ2-1
d_call: TRBD1
cdr3_nt: TGTGCCAGCAGTGAGACAGGGAGTGGACGAAATGAGCAGTTCTTC
cdr3_aa: CASSETGSGRNEQFF

v_call: TRBV19
clone_size: -
j_call: TRBJ2-1
d_call: TRBD2
cdr3_nt: TGTGCCAGTATGGGACTAGCGGGAGTGAATGAGCAGTTCTTC
cdr3_aa: CASMGLAGVNEQFF

v_call: TRBV9
clone_size: -
j_call: TRBJ2-3
d_call: TRBD2
cdr3_nt: TGTGCCAGCAGCTCCGGGGGGGTGGCCCCACTCACAGATACGCAGTATTTT
cdr3_aa: CASSSGGVAPLTDTQYF

v_call: TRBV6-1
clone_size: -
j_call: TRBJ1-5
d_call: -
cdr3_nt: TGTGCCAGCCAGCAGGGTGGTCAGCCCCAGCATTTT
cdr3_aa: CASQQGGQPQHF

v_call: TRBV10-3
clone_size: -
j_call: TRBJ1-1
d_call: TRBD1
cdr3_nt: TGTGCCATCAGTGAGTCTCGGACAGGGGTCTCTGAAGCTTTCTTT
cdr3_aa: CAISESRTGVSEAFF

v_call: TRBV4-3
clone_size: -
j_call: TRBJ2-2
d_call: TRBD2
cdr3_nt: TGCGCCAGCAGCCAAGATGGGGGGGGTAACACCGGGGAGCTGTTTTTT
cdr3_aa: CASSQDGGGNTGELFF

v_call: TRBV6-1
clone_size: -
j_call: TRBJ1-1
d_call: -
cdr3_nt: TGTGCCAGCAGTAACCAGGTGGCTACTGAAGCTTTCTTT
cdr3_aa: CASSNQVATEAFF

v_call: TRBV5-4
clone_size: -
j_call: TRBJ1-2
d_call: -
cdr3_nt: TGTGCCAGCAAAATACAGGGTGTTAACTATGGCTACACCTTC
cdr3_aa: CASKIQGVNYGYTF

v_call: TRBV9
clone_size: -
j_call: TRBJ2-3
d_call: TRBD2
cdr3_nt: TGTGCCAGCAGCGTGGGGGGGAGCACAGATACGCAGTATTTT
cdr3_aa: CASSVGGSTDTQYF

v_call: TRBV27
clone_size: -
j_call: TRBJ2-5
d_call: TRBD2
cdr3_nt: TGTGCCAGCAGTTCTAGCGGGGGGGCCGGAGAGACCCAGTACTTC
cdr3_aa: CASSSSGGAGETQYF

v_call: TRBV30
clone_size: few
j_call: TRBJ1-5
d_call: TRBD1
cdr3_nt: TGTGCCTGGACAGGGGGGAGCAATCAGCCCCAGCATTTT
cdr3_aa: CAWTGGSNQPQHF

v_call: TRBV5-1
clone_size: few
j_call: TRBJ1-2
d_call: TRBD1
cdr3_nt: TGCGCCAGCAGCCCTGGGACAGGGCACCTCGATGGCTACACCTTC
cdr3_aa: CASSPGTGHLDGYTF

v_call: TRBV9
clone_size: -
j_call: TRBJ2-3
d_call: TRBD2
cdr3_nt: TGTGCCAGCAGCCCCGGGACTAGCGGGAGATGGGCAGATACGCAGTATTTT
cdr3_aa: CASSPGTSGRWADTQYF

v_call: TRBV11-3
clone_size: -
j_call: TRBJ1-1
d_call: -
cdr3_nt: TGTGCCAGCAGCTTAGACGGGGGGCAGAGCACTGAAGCTTTCTTT
cdr3_aa: CASSLDGGQSTEAFF

v_call: TRBV6-6
clone_size: -
j_call: TRBJ2-3
d_call: TRBD2
cdr3_nt: TGTGCCAGCAGTGGCAGCGGGAGTGGCACAGATACGCAGTATTTT
cdr3_aa: CASSGSGSGTDTQYF

v_call: TRBV4-1
clone_size: -
j_call: TRBJ1-1
d_call: -
cdr3_nt: TGCGCCAGCAGCCAAGCAACAGGGTTTGTTGAAGCTTTCTTT
cdr3_aa: CASSQATGFVEAFF

v_call: TRBV19
clone_size: -
j_call: TRBJ1-2
d_call: -
cdr3_nt: TGTGCCAGTAGTATTGGGGGCCTCTACTCCCTTACTTACACCTTC
cdr3_aa: CASSIGGLYSLTYTF

v_call: TRBV6-5
clone_size: -
j_call: TRBJ1-3
d_call: -
cdr3_nt: TGTGCCAGCAGTTACTCCGGGTCCTCTGGAAACACCATATATTTT
cdr3_aa: CASSYSGSSGNTIYF

v_call: TRBV30
clone_size: -
j_call: TRBJ1-1
d_call: -
cdr3_nt: TGTGCCTGGAGACGCGAGACTGAAGCTTTCTTT
cdr3_aa: CAWRRETEAFF

v_call: TRBV10-3
clone_size: few
j_call: TRBJ2-7
d_call: -
cdr3_nt: TGTGCCATCAGCGAGCAGGTCGCATACGAGCAGTACTTC
cdr3_aa: CAISEQVAYEQYF

v_call: TRBV29-1
clone_size: -
j_call: TRBJ2-5
d_call: -
cdr3_nt: TGCAGCGCTCAAGGCAGGGGAGAGACCCAGTACTTC
cdr3_aa: CSAQGRGETQYF